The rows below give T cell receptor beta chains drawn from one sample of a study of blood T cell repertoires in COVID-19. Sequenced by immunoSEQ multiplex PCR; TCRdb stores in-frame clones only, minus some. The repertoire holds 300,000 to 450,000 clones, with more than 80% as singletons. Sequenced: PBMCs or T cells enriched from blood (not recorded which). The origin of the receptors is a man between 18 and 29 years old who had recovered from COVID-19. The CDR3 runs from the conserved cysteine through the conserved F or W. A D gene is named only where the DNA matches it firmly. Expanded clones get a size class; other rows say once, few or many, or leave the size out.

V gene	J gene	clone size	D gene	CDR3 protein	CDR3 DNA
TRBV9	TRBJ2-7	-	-	CASSVRAGPQFSYEQYF	TGTGCCAGCAGCGTAAGGGCGGGACCCCAGTTCTCCTACGAGCAGTACTTC
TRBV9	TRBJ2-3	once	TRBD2	CASSALPGLAGASTQYF	TGTGCCAGCAGCGCCCTGCCGGGACTAGCGGGAGCAAGTACGCAGTATTTT
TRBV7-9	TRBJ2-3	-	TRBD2	CASSFTSGSADTQYF	TGTGCCAGCAGCTTCACTAGCGGGAGCGCAGATACGCAGTATTTT
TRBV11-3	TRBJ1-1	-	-	CASSFTVNTEAFF	TGTGCCAGCAGCTTTACGGTGAACACTGAAGCTTTCTTT
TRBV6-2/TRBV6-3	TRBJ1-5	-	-	CASSYARKNQPQHF	TGTGCCAGCAGTTACGCGCGGAAAAATCAGCCCCAGCATTTT
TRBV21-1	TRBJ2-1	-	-	CASSLPEGLILNEQFF	TGTGCCAGCAGCCTCCCGGAGGGGCTCATCTTGAATGAGCAGTTCTTC
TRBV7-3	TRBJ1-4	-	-	CASSLTGPHRVTNEKLFF	TGTGCCAGCAGCTTAACGGGCCCCCACAGGGTTACTAATGAAAAACTGTTTTTT
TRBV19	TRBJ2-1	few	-	CASGDLSYNEQFF	TGTGCCAGTGGGGACTTATCCTACAATGAGCAGTTCTTC
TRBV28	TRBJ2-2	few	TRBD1	CATDRDRGLTGELFF	TGTGCCACTGACCGGGACAGGGGGCTCACCGGGGAGCTGTTTTTT
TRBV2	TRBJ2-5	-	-	CASSVERGPHYF	TGTGCCAGCAGTGTCGAGCGAGGCCCACATTACTTC
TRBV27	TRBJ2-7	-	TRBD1	CASSSALTGASYEQYF	TGTGCCAGCAGTTCCGCGCTGACAGGGGCCTCCTACGAGCAGTACTTC
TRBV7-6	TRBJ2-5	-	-	CASSGGPGEETQYF	TGTGCCAGCAGCGGGGGTCCAGGGGAAGAGACCCAGTACTTC
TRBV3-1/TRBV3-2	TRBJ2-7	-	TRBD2	CASSQFVGLGAGGITEQYF	TGTGCCAGCAGCCAGTTTGTGGGTTTAGGGGCGGGGGGCATCACCGAGCAGTACTTC
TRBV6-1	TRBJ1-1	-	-	CASSEHTNTEAFF	TGTGCCAGCAGTGAACACACGAACACTGAAGCTTTCTTT
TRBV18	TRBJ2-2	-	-	CASSPRVREDTGELFF	TGTGCCAGCTCACCACGGGTCAGGGAAGACACCGGGGAGCTGTTTTTT
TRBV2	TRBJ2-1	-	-	CASSGQPVSYNEQFF	TGTGCCAGCAGCGGACAGCCCGTTTCCTACAATGAGCAGTTCTTC
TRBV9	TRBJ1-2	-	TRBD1	CASSTGQGNYGYTF	TGTGCCAGCAGCACCGGACAGGGAAACTATGGCTACACCTTC
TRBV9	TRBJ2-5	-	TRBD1	CASSVAERGGRGQETQYF	TGTGCCAGCAGCGTCGCCGAAAGAGGGGGCCGAGGACAAGAGACCCAGTACTTC
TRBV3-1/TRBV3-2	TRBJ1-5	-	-	CASSQGSIRASNQPQHF	TGTGCCAGCAGCCAAGGATCAATCAGGGCGAGCAATCAGCCCCAGCATTTT
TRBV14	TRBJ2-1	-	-	CASSPTYNEQFF	TGTGCCAGCAGCCCTACTTACAATGAGCAGTTCTTC
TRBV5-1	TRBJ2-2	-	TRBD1	CASSLRTGSPGELFF	TGCGCCAGCAGCTTGCGGACAGGTTCACCCGGGGAGCTGTTTTTT
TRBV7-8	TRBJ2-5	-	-	CASSLQDHQETQYF	TGTGCCAGCAGCCTACAGGACCACCAAGAGACCCAGTACTTC
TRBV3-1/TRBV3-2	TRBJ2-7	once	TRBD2	CASSRLAVPYEQYF	TGTGCCAGCAGCCGACTAGCGGTTCCCTACGAGCAGTACTTC
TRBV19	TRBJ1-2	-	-	CASSMEGRGNYGYTF	TGTGCCAGTAGTATGGAAGGGAGGGGAAACTATGGCTACACCTTC
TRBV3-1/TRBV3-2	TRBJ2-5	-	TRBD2	CASSPRGTSGRETQYF	TGTGCCAGCAGCCCACGCGGGACTAGTGGTCGCGAGACCCAGTACTTC
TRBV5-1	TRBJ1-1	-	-	CASSLWGQGIDTEAFF	TGCGCCAGCAGCTTATGGGGGCAGGGTATTGACACTGAAGCTTTCTTT
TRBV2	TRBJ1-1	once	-	CASSEALARTEAFF	TGTGCCAGCAGTGAAGCGTTAGCGAGGACTGAAGCTTTCTTT
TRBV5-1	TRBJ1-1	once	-	CASSLDRALNTEAFF	TGCGCCAGCAGCTTGGACAGGGCCCTGAACACTGAAGCTTTCTTT
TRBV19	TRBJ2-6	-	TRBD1	CASSIDSQGAGANVLTF	TGTGCCAGTAGTATAGACTCCCAGGGGGCTGGGGCCAACGTCCTGACTTTC
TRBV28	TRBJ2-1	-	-	CASSLLGGALIGRRYNEQFF	TGTGCCAGCAGTCTCCTAGGAGGGGCCCTAATCGGCCGACGCTACAATGAGCAGTTCTTC
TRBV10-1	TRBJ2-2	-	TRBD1	CASSRDSANTGELFF	TGCGCCAGCAGTCGGGACAGCGCGAACACCGGGGAGCTGTTTTTT
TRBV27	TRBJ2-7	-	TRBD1	CASSLLTGEYTEQYF	TGTGCCAGCAGTTTACTGACAGGGGAGTATACCGAGCAGTACTTC
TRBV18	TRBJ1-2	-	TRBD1	CASSPEGQGSWYGYTF	TGTGCCAGCTCACCGGAAGGACAGGGGTCTTGGTATGGCTACACCTTC
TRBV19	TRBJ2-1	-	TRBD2	CASSITGTSYFGEQFF	TGTGCCAGTAGTATCACTGGGACTAGTTATTTCGGTGAGCAGTTCTTC
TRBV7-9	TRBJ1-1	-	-	CASSLGGAGAMNTEAFF	TGTGCCAGCAGCTTGGGTGGGGCAGGAGCCATGAACACTGAAGCTTTCTTT
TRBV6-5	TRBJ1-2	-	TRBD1	CASSYSGTGVNGYTF	TGTGCCAGCAGTTACTCAGGGACAGGGGTGAATGGCTACACCTTC
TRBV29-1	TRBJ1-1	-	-	CSVESGGAKNTEAFF	TGCAGCGTTGAATCTGGGGGGGCAAAGAACACTGAAGCTTTCTTT
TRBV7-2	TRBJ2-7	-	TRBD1	CASSLPGQGRYEQYF	TGTGCCAGCAGCTTACCGGGACAGGGAAGGTACGAGCAGTACTTC
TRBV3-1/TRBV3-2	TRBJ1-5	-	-	CASSQDSTGNNQPQHF	TGTGCCAGCAGCCAAGATTCGACTGGTAATAATCAGCCCCAGCATTTT
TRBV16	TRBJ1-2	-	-	CASSQSSNYGYTF	TGTGCCAGCAGCCAATCGAGCAACTATGGCTACACCTTC
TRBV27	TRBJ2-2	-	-	CASSFRRARELFF	TGTGCCAGCAGTTTCCGTCGAGCGCGGGAGCTGTTTTTT
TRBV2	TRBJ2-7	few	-	CASSVGQIYEQYF	TGTGCCAGCAGCGTGGGACAAATCTACGAGCAGTACTTC
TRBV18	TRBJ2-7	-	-	CATEDEQYF	TGTGCCACAGAGGACGAGCAGTACTTC
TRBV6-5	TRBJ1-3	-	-	CASSYSGRGDTIYF	TGTGCCAGCAGTTACTCGGGGCGGGGGGACACCATATATTTT
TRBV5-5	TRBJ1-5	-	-	CASSLIGSGQPQHF	TGTGCCAGCAGCTTAATTGGGTCAGGCCAGCCCCAGCATTTT
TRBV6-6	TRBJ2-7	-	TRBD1	CASSYGGQGYNEQYF	TGTGCCAGCAGTTACGGGGGACAGGGGTATAACGAGCAGTACTTC
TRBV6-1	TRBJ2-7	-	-	CASSYLPSYEQYF	TGTGCCAGCAGTTATCTCCCCTCCTACGAGCAGTACTTC
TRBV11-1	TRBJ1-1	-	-	CASSSGVNTEAFF	TGTGCCAGCAGCTCCGGTGTTAACACTGAAGCTTTCTTT
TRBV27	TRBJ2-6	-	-	CASSFGGTGANVLTF	TGTGCCAGCAGTTTCGGGGGTACAGGGGCCAACGTCCTGACTTTC
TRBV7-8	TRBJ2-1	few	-	CASSLAQSRGGWYEQFF	TGTGCCAGCAGCTTAGCGCAATCCAGAGGGGGATGGTATGAGCAGTTCTTC
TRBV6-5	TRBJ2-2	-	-	CASNQGYTGELFF	TGTGCCAGCAACCAGGGGTACACCGGGGAGCTGTTTTTT
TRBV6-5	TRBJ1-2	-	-	CASRGGIHAYGYTF	TGTGCCAGCAGGGGAGGGATCCATGCCTATGGCTACACCTTC
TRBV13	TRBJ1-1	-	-	CASSPPGWTRTEAFF	TGTGCCAGCAGCCCGCCAGGGTGGACAAGAACTGAAGCTTTCTTT
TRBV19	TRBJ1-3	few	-	CASSLKPGNTIYF	TGTGCCAGTAGTCTAAAACCCGGAAACACCATATATTTT